Each of the 11 T cell receptor beta chains below was sequenced from the same sample in a study of T cell repertoires in ileal Crohn's disease. The protocol was immunoSEQ multiplex PCR, while the TCRdb copy is restricted to in-frame clones and leaves out a portion. The sample records roughly 3,500 clones, around 83% being singletons. The material sequenced was ileal tissue. These receptors were obtained from an adult with Crohn's disease.

Notes on this clone: A junction boundary mismatches the germline segment, possibly from a read error. V gene TRBV5-6 combines with J gene TRBJ1-3, with D hard to call. This CDR3 has 14 amino acids. Germline values: CDR1 SGHDT, CDR2 YYEEEE. The CDR3 is CTSSLVSSGNTIYF. The CDR3 DNA reads TGTACCAGCAGCTTGGTCTCCTCTGGAAACACCATATATTTT. Using reference TRBV5-6 and TRBJ1-3 for the parts outside the CDR3, the full variable domain is DAGVTQSPTHLIKTRGQQVTLRCSPKSGHDTVSWYQQALGQGPQFIFQYYEEEERQRGNFPDRFSGHQFPNYSSELNVNALLLGDSALYLCTSSLVSSGNTIYFGEGSWLTVV.

This chain links TRBV5-1 with TRBJ1-1, with 7 nucleotides matching TRBD1. This CDR3 has 15 amino acids. Looked up from germline, CDR1 is SGHRS and CDR2 is YFSETQ. V lost 4 bases to trimming and J lost 1 base; unmatched junction nucleotides: 7. CDR3 in amino acids: CASSPLGTANTEAFF. The DNA of the CDR3 is TGCGCCAGCAGCCCACTCGGGACAGCGAACACTGAAGCTTTCTTT.

The J gene is TRBJ1-4, the V gene TRBV7-8, with 9 bases aligning to TRBD1. The CDR3 sequence is 15 residues long. J lost 8 bases, V lost 5 bases, and 9 bases had no gene match. CDR1 and CDR2 (germline): SGHVS, FQNEAQ. The CDR3 sequence is CASSLLGQGGEKLFF. The CDR3 bases are TGTGCCAGCAGCCTCCTGGGACAGGGAGGGGAAAAACTGTTTTTT.

The DNA of the CDR3 is TGTGCCAGCAGTACTACAACAGGGGTGGGAGAAAAACTGTTTTTT. It specifies CASSTTTGVGEKLFF. This rearrangement joins TRBV6-6 to TRBJ1-4, with 7 bases that match TRBD1. The CDR3 totals 15 residues. Germline values: CDR1 MNHNY, CDR2 SVGAGI (reference sequence). V was clipped by 5 bases and J by 8 bases; unmatched bases: 11.

The V and J genes are TRBV12-5 and TRBJ1-2; 7 bases fit TRBD1. CDR3 length equals 14 residues. The J segment lost 7 bases and the V segment lost 6 bases, leaving 11 bases of the junction unmatched. CDR1 is LGHNT and CDR2 is FRNRAP in the germline V gene. CDR3 sequence (DNA): TGTGCTAGTGGCATTGACAGGGTGCCGGGTGGCTACACCTTC. Encoded protein: CASGIDRVPGGYTF.

The chain links TRBV2 to TRBJ1-5, with TRBD1 as a possible D gene (6 bases). Germline CDR1 reads SNHLY; CDR2 reads FYNNEI. The CDR3 extends over 14 amino acids. The germline V and J ends were trimmed by 4 bases and 4 bases, with 11 bases remaining between them. The CDR3 is CASSASTGNQPQHF. In nucleotides, the CDR3 is TGTGCCAGCAGTGCCTCGACAGGTAATCAGCCCCAGCATTTT.

The J gene is TRBJ2-7, the V gene TRBV2, with a weak D call TRBD1 (5 bases). The germline V and J ends were trimmed by 5 bases and 5 bases, with 16 bases remaining between them. Germline CDR1 SNHLY, CDR2 FYNNEI. This CDR3 is 14 amino acids long. Here the CDR3 reads CASSSRTPFHEQYF. In DNA, the CDR3 is TGTGCCAGCAGTTCCCGGACACCCTTCCACGAGCAGTACTTC.

The chain is built from TRBV18 and TRBJ1-2, with 7 bases lining up with TRBD1. In germline, CDR1 is KGHSH, CDR2 LQKENI. V gave up 2 bases and J gave up 0 bases; unmatched junction bases: 6. This CDR3 has 16 residues. CDR3 DNA: TGTGCCAGCTCACCAGCCGGACAGGCCCCTAACTATGGCTACACCTTC. It is translated as CASSPAGQAPNYGYTF.

This chain joins TRBV6-5 and TRBJ1-2; 7 positions agree with TRBD1. Trimming removed 6 bases from V and 5 bases from J; junction bases left unmatched: 9. CDR3 length: 14 residues. CDR1 and CDR2 from the germline V gene are MNHEY and SVGAGI. In nucleotides, the CDR3 is TGTGCCAGCAGCCCGGGACAGTCCCTTTATGGCTACACCTTC. Translation: CASSPGQSLYGYTF.

This chain connects TRBV5-6 to TRBJ1-1; TRBD1 is a possible D gene (6 bases). Trimming took 4 bases from V and 4 from J, leaving 23 bases between them. From germline, CDR1 is SGHDT and CDR2 YYEEEE. CDR3 length equals 17 residues. The CDR3 bases are TGTGCCAGCAGCACCCCAGAGGGGGGGGGCGCGCTCACTGAAGCTTTCTTT. This translates into CASSTPEGGGALTEAFF. Full variable domain (remainder filled in from reference TRBV5-6 and TRBJ1-1): DAGVTQSPTHLIKTRGQQVTLRCSPKSGHDTVSWYQQALGQGPQFIFQYYEEEERQRGNFPDRFSGHQFPNYSSELNVNALLLGDSALYLCASSTPEGGGALTEAFFGQGTRLTVV.

This clone was seen once. J is TRBJ1-1 and V is TRBV12-5; no clear D gene. The CDR3 loop spans 13 amino acids. V shed 7 bases and J shed 1 base, with 10 bases lying between them. In germline, CDR1 is LGHNT, CDR2 FRNRAP. The CDR3 DNA is TGTGCTAGTGCCCTCCGGGGGAACACTGAAGCTTTCTTT. It yields the protein CASALRGNTEAFF.